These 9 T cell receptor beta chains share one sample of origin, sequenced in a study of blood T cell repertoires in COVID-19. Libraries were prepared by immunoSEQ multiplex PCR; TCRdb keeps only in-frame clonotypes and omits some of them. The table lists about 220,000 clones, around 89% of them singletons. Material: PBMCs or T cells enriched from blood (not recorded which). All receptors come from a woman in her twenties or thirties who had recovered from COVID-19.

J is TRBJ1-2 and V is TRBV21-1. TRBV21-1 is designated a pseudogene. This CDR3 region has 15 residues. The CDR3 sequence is CASSKFAAGFYGYTF. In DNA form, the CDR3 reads TGTGCCAGCAGCAAATTCGCGGCCGGATTTTATGGCTACACCTTC.

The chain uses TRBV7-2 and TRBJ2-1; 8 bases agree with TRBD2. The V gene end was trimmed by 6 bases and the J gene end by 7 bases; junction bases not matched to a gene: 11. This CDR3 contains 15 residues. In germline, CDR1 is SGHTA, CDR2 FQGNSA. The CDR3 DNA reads TGTGCCAGCAGGAATGCGGGGGGAAATCCTAATGAGCAGTTCTTC. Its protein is CASRNAGGNPNEQFF.

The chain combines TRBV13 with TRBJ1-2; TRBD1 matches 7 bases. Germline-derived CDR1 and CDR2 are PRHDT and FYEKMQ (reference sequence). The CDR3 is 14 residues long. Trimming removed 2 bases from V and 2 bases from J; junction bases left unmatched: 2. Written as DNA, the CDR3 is TGTGCCAGCAGCTTAACACAGGGGAACTATGGCTACACCTTC. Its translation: CASSLTQGNYGYTF. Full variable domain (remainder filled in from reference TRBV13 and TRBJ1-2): AAGVIQSPRHLIKEKRETATLKCYPIPRHDTVYWYQQGPGQDPQFLISFYEKMQSDKGSIPDRFSAQQFSDYHSELNMSSLELGDSALYFCASSLTQGNYGYTFGSGTRLTVV.

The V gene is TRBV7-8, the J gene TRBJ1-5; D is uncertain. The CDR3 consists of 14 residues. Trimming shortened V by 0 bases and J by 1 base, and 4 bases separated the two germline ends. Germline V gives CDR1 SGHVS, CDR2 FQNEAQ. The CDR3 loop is CASSLARSNQPQHF. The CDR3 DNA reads TGTGCCAGCAGCTTAGCGAGGAGCAATCAGCCCCAGCATTTT.

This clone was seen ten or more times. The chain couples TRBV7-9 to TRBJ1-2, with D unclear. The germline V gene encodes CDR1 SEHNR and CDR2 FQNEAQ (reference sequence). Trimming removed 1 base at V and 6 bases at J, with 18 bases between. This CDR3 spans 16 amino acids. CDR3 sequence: CASSLGPFPAQDGYTF. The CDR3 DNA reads TGTGCCAGCAGCTTAGGGCCCTTTCCGGCTCAGGATGGCTACACCTTC.

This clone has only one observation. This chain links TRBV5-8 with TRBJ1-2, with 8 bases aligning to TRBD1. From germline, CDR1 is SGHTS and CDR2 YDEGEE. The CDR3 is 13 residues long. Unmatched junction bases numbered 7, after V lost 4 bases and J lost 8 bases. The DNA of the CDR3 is TGTGCCAGCAGCCCAATGACAGGGGAAGGCTACACCTTC. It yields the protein CASSPMTGEGYTF. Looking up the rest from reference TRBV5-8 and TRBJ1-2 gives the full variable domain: EAGVTQSPTHLIKTRGQQATLRCSPISGHTSVYWYQQALGLGLQFLLWYDEGEERNRGNFPPRFSGRQFPNYSSELNVNALELEDSALYLCASSPMTGEGYTFGSGTRLTVV.

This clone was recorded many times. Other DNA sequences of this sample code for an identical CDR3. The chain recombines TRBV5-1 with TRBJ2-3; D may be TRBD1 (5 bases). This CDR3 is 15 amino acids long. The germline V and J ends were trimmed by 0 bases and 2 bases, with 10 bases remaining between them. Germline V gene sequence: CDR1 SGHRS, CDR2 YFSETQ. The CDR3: CASSLEGQHTDTQYF. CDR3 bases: TGCGCCAGCAGCTTGGAGGGGCAGCACACAGATACGCAGTATTTT.

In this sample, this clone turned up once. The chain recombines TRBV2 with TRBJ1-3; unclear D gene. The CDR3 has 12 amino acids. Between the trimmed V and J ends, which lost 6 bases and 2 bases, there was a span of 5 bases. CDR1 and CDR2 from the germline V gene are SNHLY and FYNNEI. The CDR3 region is CASSPTGNTIYF. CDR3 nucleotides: TGTGCCAGCAGCCCAACTGGAAACACCATATATTTT.

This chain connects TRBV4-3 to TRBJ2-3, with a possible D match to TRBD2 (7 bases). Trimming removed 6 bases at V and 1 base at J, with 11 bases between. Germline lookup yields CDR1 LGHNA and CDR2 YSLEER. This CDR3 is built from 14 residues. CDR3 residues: CASSRGGRTDTQYF. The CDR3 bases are TGCGCCAGCAGTAGGGGGGGGCGCACAGATACGCAGTATTTT.